A selection of T cell receptor beta chains follows, all from one sample in a study of long-term antiretroviral therapy in people with HIV. Only in-frame clones appear in the TCRdb table, and some are missing; sequencing was by immunoSEQ multiplex PCR. The sample holds approximately 12,000 clones; 60% to 80% are singletons and the top ten take 9.5% to 13%. Here the sequenced sample was unsorted PBMCs, taken 0.8 years before starting antiretroviral therapy. The receptors derive from a woman aged 40 to 49 with HIV. Each CDR3 is given with its conserved first and last residue. Each record gives: clone size, J gene, V gene, D gene, CDR3 protein, CDR3 DNA. The D gene is left open where the match is weak. Expanded clones are given a class, and other clones once, few, many or no size at all.

once,TRBJ2-7,TRBV7-2,.,CASSLWVSYEQYF,TGTGCCAGCAGCTTATGGGTTTCCTACGAGCAGTACTTC
.,TRBJ2-1,TRBV4-2,TRBD2,CASSQATSGPYNEQFF,TGTGCCAGCAGCCAGGCGACTAGCGGGCCTTACAATGAGCAGTTCTTC
.,TRBJ2-5,TRBV6-5,.,CASSYSGRRETQYF,TGTGCCAGCAGTTACTCCGGCAGGCGGGAGACCCAGTACTTC
.,TRBJ2-1,TRBV15,TRBD2,CATSRDVPSGRVYNEQFF,TGTGCCACCAGCAGAGATGTGCCTAGCGGGAGGGTTTACAATGAGCAGTTCTTC
few,TRBJ2-7,TRBV14,.,CASSQGYEQYF,TGTGCCAGCAGCCAAGGCTACGAGCAGTACTTC
.,TRBJ2-6,TRBV9,TRBD2,CASAGGAGANVLTF,TGTGCCAGCGCGGGGGGCGCTGGGGCCAACGTCCTGACTTTC
once,TRBJ2-6,TRBV19,TRBD1,CASSDDRARVLTF,TGTGCCAGTAGTGACGACAGGGCCCGGGTCCTGACTTTC
.,TRBJ2-1,TRBV28,TRBD2,CASSLTSGTNNEQFF,TGTGCCAGCAGTTTGACTAGCGGGACCAACAATGAGCAGTTCTTC
.,TRBJ2-7,TRBV6-5,.,CASSYAYSSYEQYF,TGTGCCAGCAGTTATGCTTACAGCTCCTACGAGCAGTACTTC
.,TRBJ1-5,TRBV18,.,CASSPLGERNQPQHF,TGTGCCAGCTCACCATTGGGGGAACGCAATCAGCCCCAGCATTTT
.,TRBJ2-7,TRBV5-4,TRBD2,CASSWELANSYEQYF,TGTGCCAGCAGCTGGGAACTAGCGAACTCCTACGAGCAGTACTTC